The following is a T cell receptor beta chain sequence with its context. This clone has only one observation. It lacks a known antigen. Base qualities are not recorded, but no much larger clone differs from it by a single base. TCRbeta CDR3 regions were amplified from genomic DNA by means of the immunoSEQ Assay, a bias-controlled multiplex PCR. The original methods were these. The number of nucleated cells in each sample was estimated from the amplification of reference gene primers within the assay. Sequence reads were collapsed and filtered to measure the absolute abundance of every unique TCRbeta CDR3 rearrangement. For each sample, productive Simpson clonality was calculated as the square root of Simpson's diversity index across productive rearrangements. This is the immuneACCESS table as TCRdb keeps it, with only in-frame sequences that have V and J called. A part of the clones is gone; compared with another copy, unresolved V genes explain less than half, and the rest is unexplained. V, J and clone size are taken as reported in that table, and D and trimming were inferred from the DNA itself. Counted in this sample were under 150,000 clones; approximately 80% of them appeared once. Around 8% of the sample is held by the ten biggest clonotypes.

Whole blood was collected in K2EDTA tubes by collaborating institutions according to the institutions' own protocols. For TCRbeta analysis, collaborators shipped samples in one of three forms: frozen whole blood, isolated PBMCs, or DNA extracted from either of those sample types. The CDR3 numbers 15 residues from cysteine through phenylalanine. The DNA shown is the 45-base CDR3, in frame from base 1. At the junction V is shortened by 4 bases and J by 1 base; bases outside the gene matches: 4. The germline V gene specifies SGHRS as CDR1 and YFSETQ as CDR2. This specimen comes from a study of blood T cell repertoires in COVID-19 (TCRdb year 2020). Background on the whole study: Samples from collaborators originated in the United States, Italy and Spain and spanned both the acute and convalescent phases of COVID-19. The material from the prospective study consisted of cDNA or gDNA derived from T cells, B-cell-depleted T cells, or PBMCs. Subjects who had been exposed to COVID-19, were actively infected with it, or had recovered from it provided the deeply sampled blood TCRbeta repertoires that made up the dataset. A freely available public database, intended as a resource for researchers studying the immune response to SARS-CoV-2, is where the repertoires were released. The samples were drawn from the first 160 participants of the ongoing ImmuneRACE study and from under 1,500 subjects provided by 6 global collaborators. The sample metadata nearly always contained a de-identified subject ID, COVID-19 status, age in years and sex. Where HLA class I and class II types were available, the types were taken from metadata supplied by the sample provider, not from assay-based typing.

The research as a whole found: How much clinical and demographic metadata was included differed by source and by participant, and the metadata was provided uncurated.

The sequenced sample consisted of peripheral blood. The origin of this receptor is a woman in her forties with acute or convalescent COVID-19. Recombination connected TRBV5-1 to TRBJ2-3; TRBD1 matches 9 bases in the middle. The DNA sequence follows: TGCGCCAGCAGCCTCTGGGACAGGGGCACAGATACGCAGTATTTT. This translates into CASSLWDRGTDTQYF. Outside the CDR3, residues come from the reference TRBV5-1 and TRBJ2-3 proteins, so the full variable domain is: KAGVTQTPRYLIKTRGQQVTLSCSPISGHRSVSWYQQTPGQGLQFLFEYFSETQRNKGNFPGRFSGRQFSNSRSEMNVSTLELGDSALYLCASSLWDRGTDTQYFGPGTRLTVL.